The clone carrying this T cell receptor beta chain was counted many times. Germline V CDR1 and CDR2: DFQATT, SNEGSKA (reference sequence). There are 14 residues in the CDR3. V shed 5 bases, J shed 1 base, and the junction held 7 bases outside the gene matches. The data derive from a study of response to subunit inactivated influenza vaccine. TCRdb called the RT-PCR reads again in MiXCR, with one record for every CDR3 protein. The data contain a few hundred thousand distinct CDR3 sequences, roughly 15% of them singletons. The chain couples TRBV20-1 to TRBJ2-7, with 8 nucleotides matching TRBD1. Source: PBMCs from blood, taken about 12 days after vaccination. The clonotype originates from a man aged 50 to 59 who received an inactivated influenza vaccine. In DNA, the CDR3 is TGCAGTGCTTACGACAGGGGCCTTTCCTACGAGCAGTACTTC. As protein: CSAYDRGLSYEQYF.